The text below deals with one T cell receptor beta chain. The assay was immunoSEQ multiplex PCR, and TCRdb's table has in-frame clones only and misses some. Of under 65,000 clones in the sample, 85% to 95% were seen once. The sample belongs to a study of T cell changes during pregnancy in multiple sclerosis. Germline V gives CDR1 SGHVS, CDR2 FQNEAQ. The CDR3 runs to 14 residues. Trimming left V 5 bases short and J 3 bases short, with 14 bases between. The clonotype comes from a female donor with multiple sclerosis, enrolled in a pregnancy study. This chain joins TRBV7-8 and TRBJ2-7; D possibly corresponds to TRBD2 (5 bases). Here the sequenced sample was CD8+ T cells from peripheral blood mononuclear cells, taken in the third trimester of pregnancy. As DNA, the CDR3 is TGTGCCAGCAGCCCCCTCGAGAGCGGCTACGAGCAGTACTTC. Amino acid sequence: CASSPLESGYEQYF.